The rows below give T cell receptor beta chains drawn from one sample of a study of T cell clonotyping in hematopoietic cell transplantation. Using immunoSEQ multiplex PCR, the repertoire was profiled, and TCRdb retains in-frame clones only, with some absent. This table holds roughly 37,000 clones, 88% found once. Sequenced: peripheral blood mononuclear cells. Source of these receptors: a middle-aged woman in good health. Some clones in this sample may be carry-over from other donors' samples. Both conserved end residues are part of each CDR3. A D gene is named only where the DNA matches it firmly. Not all rows give a size; the values are once, few, many and, for expanded clones, a class.

>TRBV5-1|.|.|TRBJ2-3
CASSLTGEHTDTQYF
TGCGCCAGCAGCTTGACGGGGGAACACACAGATACGCAGTATTTT
>TRBV4-2|TRBD2|once|TRBJ2-1
CASSQDVASGTYNEQFF
TGTGCCAGCAGCCAAGACGTGGCTAGCGGGACATACAATGAGCAGTTCTTC
>TRBV6-5|TRBD1|few|TRBJ1-2
CASGEVNRGHGYTF
TGTGCCAGCGGAGAGGTCAACAGGGGGCATGGCTACACCTTC
>TRBV29-1|.|.|TRBJ1-1
CSVVVILGTEAFF
TGCAGCGTTGTAGTGATACTGGGCACTGAAGCTTTCTTT
>TRBV7-9|TRBD1|.|TRBJ1-4
CASSPFDRVPGEKLFF
TGTGCCAGCAGCCCCTTCGACAGGGTTCCGGGAGAAAAACTGTTTTTT
>TRBV7-2|TRBD1|.|TRBJ1-2
CASSLYRTGGIGYTF
TGTGCCAGCAGCTTATATCGGACAGGGGGCATCGGCTACACCTTC
>TRBV28|TRBD1|.|TRBJ2-7
CASSLVDRGEYEQYF
TGTGCCAGCAGTTTAGTTGACAGGGGGGAGTACGAGCAGTACTTC
>TRBV29-1|TRBD1|once|TRBJ1-1
CSVEGQGVTEAFF
TGCAGCGTTGAAGGACAGGGTGTCACTGAAGCTTTCTTT
>TRBV30|TRBD1|.|TRBJ1-2
CAWSRIPGQVASGYTF
TGTGCCTGGAGTCGAATCCCGGGACAGGTCGCTTCGGGCTACACCTTC
>TRBV6-1|TRBD1|.|TRBJ1-5
CASNYRGVQPQHF
TGTGCCAGCAATTACAGGGGCGTTCAGCCCCAGCATTTT
>TRBV6-5|.|.|TRBJ2-7
CASSYQGGTAYEQYF
TGTGCCAGCAGTTATCAGGGGGGAACAGCCTACGAGCAGTACTTC
>TRBV29-1|.|.|TRBJ1-2
CSVRDSIYGYTF
TGCAGCGTTCGAGACAGTATCTATGGCTACACCTTC
>TRBV30|.|.|TRBJ1-1
CAWSVRGGYTEAFF
TGTGCCTGGAGTGTAAGGGGGGGTTACACTGAAGCTTTCTTT
>TRBV4-2|.|once|TRBJ1-5
CASSQDRGGSGSNQPQHF
TGTGCCAGCAGCCAAGATCGCGGGGGGTCCGGGAGCAATCAGCCCCAGCATTTT
>TRBV19|TRBD2|.|TRBJ2-7
CASSIGGMREYYEQYF
TGTGCCAGTAGTATCGGAGGGATGCGGGAGTACTACGAGCAGTACTTC
>TRBV11-2|.|.|TRBJ1-1
CASKPGATNTEAFF
TGTGCCAGCAAACCGGGGGCGACGAACACTGAAGCTTTCTTT
>TRBV6-5|.|.|TRBJ1-5
CASRRGGAGNQPQHF
TGTGCCAGCAGGCGGGGAGGGGCGGGCAATCAGCCCCAGCATTTT
>TRBV19|.|.|TRBJ1-5
CASSIRGPQPQHF
TGTGCCAGTAGTATTAGGGGTCCCCAGCCCCAGCATTTT
>TRBV5-4|TRBD1|.|TRBJ2-2
CASSQPGQGVRTGELFF
TGTGCCAGCTCCCAGCCGGGACAGGGGGTTCGGACCGGGGAGCTGTTTTTT
>TRBV28|TRBD1|once|TRBJ1-5
CASSSPLPGQTRSFWQPQHF
TGTGCCAGCAGTTCCCCTCTGCCGGGACAGACGAGGAGTTTTTGGCAGCCCCAGCATTTT
>TRBV27|.|.|TRBJ2-6
CASSLSGANVLTF
TGTGCCAGCAGTTTAAGTGGGGCCAACGTCCTGACTTTC
>TRBV2|TRBD2|.|TRBJ2-1
CASTSGSRYNEQFF
TGTGCCAGCACAAGCGGGAGTCGTTACAATGAGCAGTTCTTC
>TRBV5-1|TRBD1|.|TRBJ1-2
CASSLEAGQGYGYTF
TGCGCCAGCAGCTTGGAGGCGGGACAGGGCTATGGCTACACCTTC
>TRBV6-5|.|few|TRBJ1-2
CATRGQTNYGYTF
TGTGCCACCCGAGGGCAGACTAACTATGGCTACACCTTC
>TRBV5-8|TRBD1|.|TRBJ2-3
CASSPPGTAYIDTQYF
TGTGCCAGCAGCCCCCCCGGGACAGCTTACATAGATACGCAGTATTTT
>TRBV4-2|.|.|TRBJ1-2
CASSTQDRFGGGYTF
TGTGCCAGCAGCACTCAAGACAGGTTCGGTGGGGGCTACACCTTC
>TRBV18|.|medium-sized|TRBJ1-5
CASSPGEWQPQHF
TGTGCCAGCTCACCAGGGGAGTGGCAGCCCCAGCATTTT
>TRBV5-4|TRBD1|.|TRBJ2-2
CASSFDTGANTGELFF
TGTGCCAGCAGCTTTGATACAGGGGCGAACACCGGGGAGCTGTTTTTT
>TRBV4-1|.|.|TRBJ1-2
CASSHRGKVAYGYTF
TGCGCCAGCAGCCACAGGGGTAAGGTGGCTTATGGCTACACCTTC
>TRBV10-3|TRBD2|.|TRBJ2-7
CAISDLAGGNYEQYF
TGTGCCATCAGTGACTTAGCGGGAGGAAACTACGAGCAGTACTTC
>TRBV5-4|.|.|TRBJ2-7
CASSLDGGSYEQYF
TGTGCCAGCAGCTTGGACGGCGGGTCCTACGAGCAGTACTTC
>TRBV19|TRBD1|.|TRBJ1-4
CASSIETGMDEKLFF
TGTGCCAGTAGTATTGAGACAGGGATGGATGAAAAACTGTTTTTT
>TRBV4-2|TRBD1|.|TRBJ1-1
CASSQDHRGGTEAFF
TGTGCCAGCAGCCAAGATCACAGGGGTGGCACTGAAGCTTTCTTT
>TRBV27|.|.|TRBJ1-5
CASSPYPLRLDQPQHF
TGTGCCAGCAGTCCCTACCCTTTACGGTTGGATCAGCCCCAGCATTTT
>TRBV30|.|.|TRBJ2-3
CAWSALSGTTDTQYF
TGTGCCTGGAGCGCGCTGAGCGGCACCACAGATACGCAGTATTTT
>TRBV6-5|TRBD1|.|TRBJ1-1
CASSYTGENTEAFF
TGTGCCAGCAGTTACACAGGGGAAAACACTGAAGCTTTCTTT
>TRBV7-2|.|.|TRBJ2-1
CASTRRNPDEQFF
TGTGCCAGCACTAGGCGGAACCCCGATGAGCAGTTCTTC
>TRBV5-1|TRBD2|.|TRBJ2-3
CASSTSPGLDTDTQYF
TGCGCCAGCAGCACTAGCCCGGGACTAGACACAGATACGCAGTATTTT
>TRBV20-1|.|.|TRBJ1-4
CSASGNEKLFF
TGCAGTGCTAGCGGTAATGAAAAACTGTTTTTT
>TRBV30|.|.|TRBJ1-1
CASHQNTEAFF
TGTGCCTCTCACCAGAACACTGAAGCTTTCTTT
>TRBV19|.|.|TRBJ2-7
CASSRVYSTGSYEQYF
TGTGCCAGTAGTAGGGTCTATTCCACCGGGAGCTACGAGCAGTACTTC
>TRBV19|.|.|TRBJ1-5
CASGPGQPQHF
TGTGCCAGTGGGCCGGGGCAGCCCCAGCATTTT
>TRBV5-6|.|.|TRBJ1-2
CASSLGTSTYGYTF
TGTGCCAGCAGCTTGGGGACGAGTACCTATGGCTACACCTTC
>TRBV28|.|.|TRBJ2-1
CASSISGRLDEQFF
TGTGCCAGCAGTATCTCCGGGAGACTTGATGAGCAGTTCTTC
>TRBV5-1|TRBD1|.|TRBJ2-2
CASSLDRGDSGELFF
TGCGCCAGCAGCCTGGACAGGGGGGATTCCGGGGAGCTGTTTTTT
>TRBV30|.|.|TRBJ1-3
CAWSHDTIYF
TGTGCCTGGAGCCACGACACCATATATTTT
>TRBV2|.|.|TRBJ2-1
CASSVEGDEQFF
TGTGCCAGCAGTGTGGAGGGGGATGAGCAGTTCTTC
>TRBV5-1|.|.|TRBJ1-2
CASSLSGEDGYTF
TGCGCCAGCAGCTTGTCAGGGGAGGATGGCTACACCTTC
>TRBV20-1|TRBD1|once|TRBJ1-2
CSGQGAGGYTF
TGCAGTGGACAGGGGGCCGGTGGCTACACCTTC
>TRBV28|.|.|TRBJ1-5
CASSPRRDRTPLHF
TGTGCCAGCAGTCCTCGCCGCGACAGGACGCCACTGCATTTT
>TRBV5-1|TRBD1|once|TRBJ1-1
CASSLGDRGNTEAFF
TGCGCCAGCAGCTTGGGGGACAGGGGCAACACTGAAGCTTTCTTT
>TRBV4-2|TRBD2|once|TRBJ2-7
CASSQVGVGREGSYEQYF
TGTGCCAGCAGCCAAGTGGGGGTAGGGCGGGAGGGGTCCTACGAGCAGTACTTC
>TRBV28|TRBD1|once|TRBJ2-2
CASSRLQGAWELFF
TGTGCCAGCAGTCGACTACAGGGGGCATGGGAGCTGTTTTTT
>TRBV25-1|TRBD2|.|TRBJ2-1
CASSGLAGNNEQFF
TGTGCCAGCAGTGGACTAGCGGGGAACAATGAGCAGTTCTTC